Presented here are 10 T cell receptor beta chains from one specimen sequenced in a study of blood T cell repertoires in COVID-19. Using immunoSEQ multiplex PCR, the repertoire was profiled, and TCRdb retains in-frame clones only, with some absent. This table holds 250,000 to 400,000 clones, about 90% found once. Input material: peripheral blood. These TCRs come from a woman aged 25 to 45 with COVID-19, enrolled during active disease.

The J gene is TRBJ2-7, the V gene TRBV5-7; the match to TRBD1 covers 12 bases. TRBV5-7 is given ORF status, its function remaining uncertain. The CDR3 runs to 18 residues. Losses at the gene ends were 0 bases for V and 7 bases for J; bases not matched to a gene: 14. The DNA for the CDR3 is TGTGCCAGCAGCTTGGTATTAAGTGCGGGACAGGGGGCGTGTGAGCAGTACTTC. Amino acids: CASSLVLSAGQGACEQYF.

The chain couples TRBV2 to TRBJ1-4; 8 bases line up with TRBD1. Germline-derived CDR1 and CDR2 are SNHLY and FYNNEI. The V and J ends lost 2 bases and 3 bases, in that order; junction bases with no gene match: 5. The CDR3 is made up of 16 amino acids. CDR3 sequence reads: CASSEQGATPNEKLFF. In DNA form, the CDR3 reads TGTGCCAGCAGTGAACAGGGGGCGACGCCTAATGAAAAACTGTTTTTT. The entire variable domain, with the rest obtained from reference TRBV2 and TRBJ1-4, is as follows: EPEVTQTPSHQVTQMGQEVILRCVPISNHLYFYWYRQILGQKVEFLVSFYNNEISEKSEIFDDQFSVERPDGSNFTLKIRSTKLEDSAMYFCASSEQGATPNEKLFFGSGTQLSVL.

This chain connects TRBV20-1 to TRBJ2-1, with D possibly matching TRBD2 (5 bases). Germline-derived CDR1 and CDR2 are DFQATT and SNEGSKA (reference sequence). The CDR3 runs 12 residues. Trimming pared 3 bases from V and 8 bases from J, leaving 11 bases between. The CDR3 DNA sequence: TGCAGTGCTAGTTTGGATAGCGATGAGCAGTTCTTC. Translated, it gives CSASLDSDEQFF.

The CDR3 here is CASSQELSGRPLYNEQFF. CDR3 in DNA: TGTGCCAGCAGCCAAGAATTGAGCGGGAGGCCCCTCTACAATGAGCAGTTCTTC. This sequence joins TRBV14 and TRBJ2-1, with 9 nucleotides matching TRBD2. V trimming: 0 bases; J trimming: 3 bases; junction bases outside the gene matches: 9. The CDR3 totals 18 residues. Germline CDR1 SGHDN, CDR2 FVKESK.

The chain recombines TRBV6-2 or TRBV6-3 with TRBJ2-1; a weak D match, TRBD2 (6 bases). Germline V gene sequence: CDR1 MNHEY, CDR2 SVGEGT. This CDR3 comprises 15 residues. V lost 6 bases and J lost 1, with 13 bases in between. DNA of the CDR3: TGTGCCAGCAGCCTCTCGGAGGGGTCCTACAATGAGCAGTTCTTC. It specifies CASSLSEGSYNEQFF.

The chain uses TRBV29-1 and TRBJ2-7; 7 nucleotides agree with TRBD1. With V trimmed by 0 bases and J by 6 bases, 2 bases remained unmatched. Germline V CDR1 and CDR2: SQVTM, ANQGSEA. The CDR3 runs 12 residues. CDR3 sequence reads: CSVEEGTAEQYF. The CDR3 coding sequence is TGCAGCGTTGAAGAAGGGACAGCCGAGCAGTACTTC.

The chain joins TRBV6-4 to TRBJ2-1; D gene ambiguous. V was clipped by 3 bases and J by 3 bases, with 6 bases between them. CDR3 length: 13 residues. Germline CDR1 MRHNA, CDR2 SNTAGT. The CDR3 DNA reads as TGTGCCAGCAGTGAAAACAGCTACAATGAGCAGTTCTTC. Protein product: CASSENSYNEQFF.

CDR3 sequence: CATSRDGRDSHQYQETQYF. Here the CDR3 DNA reads TGTGCCACCAGCAGAGACGGGCGGGACTCCCACCAATACCAAGAGACCCAGTACTTC. The chain is built from TRBV15 and TRBJ2-5, with D possibly being TRBD2 (6 bases). CDR1 LNHNV and CDR2 YYDKDF come from the germline V gene (reference sequence). The V and J ends lost 0 bases and 0 bases respectively, with 20 bases between them. This CDR3 spans 19 amino acids.

The V call is TRBV28, the J call TRBJ1-5; TRBD1 matches at 7 bases. CDR1 and CDR2 (germline): MDHEN, SYDVKM. The CDR3 runs 14 residues. J gave up 2 bases and V 3 bases, and 1 base lay outside the gene matches. The CDR3 sequence is CASSFDRGNQPQHF. The CDR3 bases are TGTGCCAGCAGTTTCGACAGGGGCAATCAGCCCCAGCATTTT.

This CDR3 reads CAISEFNYEQYF. Written as DNA, the CDR3 is TGTGCCATCAGTGAGTTTAACTACGAGCAGTACTTC. This sequence joins TRBV10-3 and TRBJ2-7; no clear D gene. Germline CDR1 ENHRY, CDR2 SYGVKD. The V end lost 1 base, the J end lost 3 bases, and 4 bases lay between the germline ends. CDR3 length: 12 amino acids.